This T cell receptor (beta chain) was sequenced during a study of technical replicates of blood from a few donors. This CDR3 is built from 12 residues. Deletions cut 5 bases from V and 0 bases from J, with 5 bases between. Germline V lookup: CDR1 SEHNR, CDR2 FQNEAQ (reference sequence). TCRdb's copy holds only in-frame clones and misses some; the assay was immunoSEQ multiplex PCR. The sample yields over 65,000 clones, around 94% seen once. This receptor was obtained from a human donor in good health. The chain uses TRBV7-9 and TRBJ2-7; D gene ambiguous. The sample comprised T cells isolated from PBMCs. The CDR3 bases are TGTGCCAGCAGCCCCTTCTCCTACGAGCAGTACTTC. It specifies CASSPFSYEQYF.